This T cell receptor (beta chain) emerged from a study of OX40 agonist ivuxolimab in advanced cancers. Study summary: Patients were treated with ivuxolimab, an agonistic anti-OX40 (CD134) antibody.

Sequencing was performed with immunoSEQ multiplex PCR; in TCRdb, only in-frame clones are kept and a portion is missing. Of 80,000 to 95,000 clones in the sample, about 86% are singletons; the top ten hold just under 2%. Study-wide findings and caveats: Near-lowest levels of clonal expansion characterized partial responders at 0.1-3.0 mg/kg.

Note on this clone: Its antigen is not known. A junction end diverges from the germline sequence, so it may reflect a read error.

This sequence was found in an adult with an advanced solid tumor such as melanoma, head and neck, liver or kidney cancer. Material: CD4+ or CD8+ T cells sorted from blood, obtained in a trial of the OX40 agonist ivuxolimab.

The CDR3: CASNLGPGRRTEAFF. As DNA, the CDR3 is TGTGCCAGCAACTTAGGACCGGGGCGCAGGACTGAAGCTTTCTTT. The chain uses TRBV7-2 and TRBJ1-1; D perhaps matches TRBD1 (5 bases). The CDR3 totals 15 residues. Germline V gene sequence: CDR1 SGHTA, CDR2 FQGNSA.